This is a list of T cell receptor beta chains from one sample in a study of cytomegalovirus exposure and HLA in healthy donors. Method: immunoSEQ multiplex PCR; TCRdb's copy keeps in-frame clones and lacks some. The sample shows about 110,000 clones, approximately 71% of them seen only once. What was sequenced was PBMCs. All receptors come from a woman aged 70-85 years in good health and CMV-seropositive. CDR3s include the opening cysteine and the closing phenylalanine or tryptophan. A D gene is named only where the DNA matches it firmly. Not every row has a clone size; where given, it reads once, few, many or a size class.

abundance | d_gene | j_gene | len | v_gene | CDR3nt | CDR3aa
NA | NA | TRBJ2-5 | 11 | TRBV18 | TGTGCCAGCTCACCTGAGGCGACCCAGTACTTC | CASSPEATQYF
NA | NA | TRBJ1-4 | 15 | TRBV2 | TGTGCCAGCAGTGAAGAGAGGGCGCGCGATGAAAAACTGTTTTTT | CASSEERARDEKLFF
few | NA | TRBJ1-3 | 13 | TRBV6-6 | TGTGCCAGCAGGTCCGGGACACCAAACACCATATATTTT | CASRSGTPNTIYF
NA | TRBD1 | TRBJ2-7 | 15 | TRBV6-1 | TGTGCCAGTGGGGCCTCCCGGGACAGCTCCTACGAGCAGTACTTC | CASGASRDSSYEQYF
NA | NA | TRBJ1-3 | 15 | TRBV2 | TGTGCCAGCAGTGCGGAGGGGAGCTCTGGAAACACCATATATTTT | CASSAEGSSGNTIYF
few | TRBD1 | TRBJ1-4 | 15 | TRBV14 | TGTGCCAGCAGCCCTCCCGGGACAGGGTATGAAAAACTGTTTTTT | CASSPPGTGYEKLFF
NA | NA | TRBJ1-3 | 14 | TRBV6-5 | TGTGCCAGCAGTGACACAGGCTCTGGAAACACCATATATTTT | CASSDTGSGNTIYF
NA | TRBD2 | TRBJ2-1 | 15 | TRBV4-2 | TGTGCCAGCAGCCAAGTGGGACTAGCGGGGGTCGAGCAGTTCTTC | CASSQVGLAGVEQFF
NA | NA | TRBJ1-6 | 15 | TRBV18 | TGTGCCAGCTCACCAGATCAAGGGGCCGGATCACCCCTCCACTTT | CASSPDQGAGSPLHF
NA | NA | TRBJ2-5 | 14 | TRBV6-1 | TGTGCCAGCAGTGATCCAGGGGTAGAAGAGACCCAGTACTTC | CASSDPGVEETQYF
few | TRBD2 | TRBJ2-1 | 19 | TRBV19 | TGTGCCAGTAGTATAGATCCCTCCTCTCTAGCGGGGGGGTACAATGAGCAGTTCTTC | CASSIDPSSLAGGYNEQFF
NA | TRBD1 | TRBJ2-1 | 14 | TRBV10-3 | TGTGCCATCGGGGACAGGGGGGAGGCAGGTGAGCAGTTCTTC | CAIGDRGEAGEQFF
NA | TRBD1 | TRBJ1-2 | 14 | TRBV6-1 | TGTGCCAGTATTCCGGGACAGCTTAACTATGGCTACACCTTC | CASIPGQLNYGYTF
NA | NA | TRBJ1-1 | 14 | TRBV19 | TGTGCCAGTAGTATAAAGTCACAGAACACTGAAGCTTTCTTT | CASSIKSQNTEAFF
NA | TRBD1 | TRBJ1-4 | 19 | TRBV7-8 | TGTGCCAGCAGCCTGTCTACAGGGGGCAATCTTGCAACTAATGAAAAACTGTTTTTT | CASSLSTGGNLATNEKLFF
NA | NA | TRBJ1-2 | 14 | TRBV25-1 | TGTGCCAGCAGTGAAACCGCGGATTTCTATGGCTACACCTTC | CASSETADFYGYTF
NA | NA | TRBJ1-1 | 13 | TRBV30 | TGTGCCTGGAGTGTTAAGGGAGGGACTGAAGCTTTCTTT | CAWSVKGGTEAFF
NA | NA | TRBJ1-1 | 12 | TRBV30 | TGTGCCTGGAGTGTACGGGGAACTGAAGCTTTCTTT | CAWSVRGTEAFF
NA | NA | TRBJ2-1 | 16 | TRBV7-9 | TGTGCCAGCAGTTATACTAGCCACCCCTCCTACAATGAGCAGTTCTTC | CASSYTSHPSYNEQFF
once | NA | TRBJ1-2 | 13 | TRBV19 | TGTGCCAGTAGTCGGGGATCGGACTATGGCTACACCTTC | CASSRGSDYGYTF
few | NA | TRBJ2-7 | 13 | TRBV6-5 | TGTGCCAGCAGGCGGGGGCTTTCCTACGAGCAGTACTTC | CASRRGLSYEQYF
NA | NA | TRBJ2-5 | 14 | TRBV2 | TGTGCCAGCAGTAAGGGGGTTTTAGAAGAGACCCAGTACTTC | CASSKGVLEETQYF
NA | NA | TRBJ1-1 | 13 | TRBV18 | TGTGCCAGCTCACCACAGGGGGTGGCTGAAGCTTTCTTT | CASSPQGVAEAFF
NA | NA | TRBJ2-5 | 14 | TRBV7-9 | TGTGCCAGCAGCTTAGGACACAACCAAGAGACCCAGTACTTC | CASSLGHNQETQYF
NA | TRBD1 | TRBJ2-1 | 11 | TRBV30 | TGTGCCTGGGACAGGGTAGGCGAGCAGTTCTTC | CAWDRVGEQFF
NA | TRBD2 | TRBJ2-3 | 15 | TRBV5-4 | TGTGCCAGCACGGGGGGGGCGGGGAGCACAGATACGCAGTATTTT | CASTGGAGSTDTQYF
NA | NA | TRBJ1-1 | 13 | TRBV19 | TGTGCCAGTAGCCTAAAAAAGGGGACTGAAGCTTTCTTT | CASSLKKGTEAFF
NA | TRBD1 | TRBJ1-1 | 15 | TRBV5-6 | TGTGCCAGCAGCGAAACAGGGGCAGCGAACACTGAAGCTTTCTTT | CASSETGAANTEAFF
NA | NA | TRBJ1-2 | 13 | TRBV18 | TGTGCCAGCTCACCTTTTGAGGTGTATGGCTACACCTTC | CASSPFEVYGYTF
NA | NA | TRBJ2-7 | 12 | TRBV19 | TGTGCCAGTAACATCGGGGTGGGGGAGCAGTACTTC | CASNIGVGEQYF
NA | NA | TRBJ1-2 | 14 | TRBV6-5 | TGTGCCAGCAAATGGGGCAGGACCAACTATGGCTACACCTTC | CASKWGRTNYGYTF
NA | TRBD1 | TRBJ1-1 | 16 | TRBV7-9 | TGTGCCAGCAGCTTAGCTCCCCTACAGGGGGCGGATGAAGCTTTCTTT | CASSLAPLQGADEAFF
once | TRBD2 | TRBJ2-7 | 14 | TRBV7-8 | TGTGCCAGCAGCTTAAGCGGGGGGTCTTACGAGCAGTACTTC | CASSLSGGSYEQYF
NA | NA | TRBJ2-5 | 14 | TRBV4-2 | TGTGCCAGCAGCCAAGTGGCACGGGGAGAGACCCAGTACTTC | CASSQVARGETQYF
NA | TRBD2 | TRBJ2-3 | 16 | TRBV2 | TGTGCCAGCAGTGAAGGACGGGGGGGCCGAACAGATACGCAGTATTTT | CASSEGRGGRTDTQYF
NA | TRBD1 | TRBJ2-1 | 14 | TRBV15 | TGTGCCACCAGCAGAGATCAGGGGGTTGGTGAGCAGTTCTTC | CATSRDQGVGEQFF
NA | TRBD1 | TRBJ1-1 | 17 | TRBV7-9 | TGTGCCAGCAGCTTAGGGATGTACGACAGGGTGGGGACTGAAGCTTTCTTT | CASSLGMYDRVGTEAFF
NA | NA | TRBJ1-2 | 14 | TRBV14 | TGTGCCAGCAGCCAAGCGCGGGGCGGCTATGGCTACACCTTC | CASSQARGGYGYTF
NA | TRBD2 | TRBJ2-1 | 13 | TRBV29-1 | TGCAGCATTAGCGGGTGGGAGTACAATGAGCAGTTCTTC | CSISGWEYNEQFF
NA | NA | TRBJ1-3 | 15 | TRBV7-6 | TGTGCCAGCAGCCCTGGGGGCTTCTCTGGAAACACCATATATTTT | CASSPGGFSGNTIYF
NA | NA | TRBJ2-6 | 15 | TRBV7-8 | TGTGCCAGCAGCCCCCGCCGGGGTGGGGCCAACGTCCTGACTTTC | CASSPRRGGANVLTF
NA | NA | TRBJ1-4 | 13 | TRBV2 | TGTGCCAGCACGAGGGCGCGCGGTGAAAAACTGTTTTTT | CASTRARGEKLFF
NA | TRBD1 | TRBJ1-2 | 15 | TRBV30 | TGTGCCTGGAGTTTCGGACAGGGGATGGACTATGGCTACACCTTC | CAWSFGQGMDYGYTF
NA | NA | TRBJ2-7 | 13 | TRBV7-9 | TGTGCCAGCAGCTTCAAACAGGACCACGAGCAGTACTTC | CASSFKQDHEQYF
NA | TRBD1 | TRBJ1-4 | 14 | TRBV6-1 | TGTGCCAGCACCAGGGACAGGCTTAATGAAAAACTGTTTTTT | CASTRDRLNEKLFF
NA | NA | TRBJ1-2 | 15 | TRBV6-5 | TGTGCCAGCAGTTACGAGGCGAGAGGGGGCTATGGCTACACCTTC | CASSYEARGGYGYTF
NA | NA | TRBJ1-1 | 15 | TRBV7-2 | TGTGCCAGCAGCTTAGCTGGTGGAGTGAACACTGAAGCTTTCTTT | CASSLAGGVNTEAFF
NA | NA | TRBJ2-2 | 17 | TRBV19 | TGTGCCAGTAGTATAGTAAGAGGGTCAGTAAGGACCGGGGAGCTGTTTTTT | CASSIVRGSVRTGELFF